This T cell receptor beta chain comes out of a study of T-cell reconstitution after alpha-beta-depleted transplantation in children. Using unique molecular identifiers, the investigators prepared the TCRbeta library. MiXCR, run by TCRdb on the PCR reads, gives a single entry per CDR3 protein. The sample holds nearly 550,000 distinct CDR3 sequences, about 17% seen once. The CDR3 totals 13 residues. V lost 2 bases, J lost 5 bases, and 9 bases lay in between. Germline assignment: CDR1 MNHNS and CDR2 SASEGT. V gene TRBV6-1 combines with J gene TRBJ2-5; D ambiguous. The receptor's source is a human donor who donated a stem cell graft to a child with acute lymphoblastic leukemia. The sequenced sample was PBMCs from the stem cell graft donor, obtained from the stem cell graft. The CDR3, as DNA: TGTGCCAGCAGTGAAATCCCTCGGGAGACCCAGTACTTC. It is translated as CASSEIPRETQYF.